A single sample gave rise to the 11 T cell receptor beta chains below, sequenced in a study of identical twins. TCRdb processed the 5' RACE reads anew with MiXCR; each CDR3 protein has one entry. The repertoire holds some 1,700,000 distinct CDR3 sequences, with about 32% as singletons. Specimen: cord blood. Receptors were obtained from a newborn girl in good health.

This clonotype was detected once. V usage is TRBV14 and J usage is TRBJ2-1; 12 nucleotides align to TRBD2. The end of the DNA is better explained by TRBJ2-7, so the J call may be wrong. In germline, CDR1 is SGHDN, CDR2 FVKESK. CDR3 size: 16 residues. CDR3 sequence: CASSLLGTSGYNEQYF. Written as DNA, the CDR3 is TGTGCCAGCAGCCTCCTCGGGACTAGCGGGTACAATGAGCAGTACTTC.

The V call is TRBV7-2, the J call TRBJ1-1; possibly TRBD1 for D (5 bases). This CDR3 region has 15 residues. The V gene's germline CDR1 is SGHTA and CDR2 FQGNSA. The germline V and J ends were trimmed by 2 bases and 5 bases, with 15 bases remaining between them. The CDR3 protein is CASSLMRGLGTEAFF. CDR3 sequence (DNA): TGTGCCAGCAGCTTAATGAGGGGACTGGGGACTGAAGCTTTCTTT.

The chain uses TRBV20-1 and TRBJ1-5; D is unclear. The V gene's germline CDR1 is DFQATT and CDR2 SNEGSKA (reference sequence). Trimming took off 0 bases at V and 3 bases at J, with 6 bases between the two ends. This CDR3 has 13 amino acids. CDR3 amino acids: CSARDYPNQPQHF. In DNA, the CDR3 is TGCAGTGCTAGAGATTATCCCAATCAGCCCCAGCATTTT.

This clonotype has only a few counts. The chain recombines TRBV10-3 with TRBJ1-6; D may be TRBD1 (6 bases). The germline V and J ends were trimmed by 6 bases and 8 bases, with 11 bases remaining between them. The germline V gene encodes CDR1 ENHRY and CDR2 SYGVKD. This CDR3 is 13 amino acids long. The CDR3 nucleotides are TGTGCCATCAGGGGGGCACAGGATTCACCCCTCCACTTT. Translation: CAIRGAQDSPLHF.

The chain couples TRBV4-2 to TRBJ2-3; D remains unclear. CDR1 and CDR2 (germline): LGHNA, YNFKEQ. V lost 1 base and J lost 2, with 13 bases in between. This CDR3 has 16 amino acids. In nucleotides, the CDR3 is TGTGCCAGCAGCCAAGTCCGCTCTGGAGACACAGATACGCAGTATTTT. It yields the protein CASSQVRSGDTDTQYF.

This clonotype was counted a few times. V usage is TRBV4-1 and J usage is TRBJ1-2, with 8 nucleotides matching TRBD1. Germline-derived CDR1 and CDR2 are MGHRA and YSYEKL. The CDR3 is 15 amino acids. V was clipped by 2 bases and J by 8 bases; unmatched bases: 10. CDR3 residues: CASSQNKDRAGGYTF. The CDR3 DNA reads as TGCGCCAGCAGCCAAAATAAGGACAGGGCGGGCGGCTACACCTTC.

The sample holds a few counts of this clonotype. Sequence at one end of the junction differs from germline and may be a read error. The chain combines TRBV14 with TRBJ2-5, with no clear D. This CDR3 region has 14 residues. The germline V gene has CDR1 SGHDN and CDR2 FVKESK. The DNA for the CDR3 is TGTGCCAGTAGCCACCTCCTAGTGAGGGAGACCCAGTACTTC. It encodes CASSHLLVRETQYF.

The chain has TRBV4-1 and TRBJ2-3; D might be TRBD1 or TRBD2, each matching 6 bases. CDR3 length equals 17 residues. Trimming took 0 bases from V and 0 from J, leaving 13 bases between them. Germline-derived CDR1 and CDR2 are MGHRA and YSYEKL. The CDR3 protein is CASSQERGALSTDTQYF. DNA for the CDR3: TGCGCCAGCAGCCAAGAAAGGGGGGCCCTTAGCACAGATACGCAGTATTTT.

The CDR3 DNA is TGCAGTGCTCCCTCTTTCTCCCACTCCTACAATGAGCAGTTCTTC. This encodes CSAPSFSHSYNEQFF. The genes are TRBV20-1 and TRBJ2-1; D is uncertain. CDR1 and CDR2 from the germline V gene are DFQATT and SNEGSKA (reference sequence). V was trimmed by 5 bases and J by 0 bases, leaving 14 bases between them. The CDR3 covers 15 residues.

The chain uses TRBV3-1 and TRBJ2-5; the match to TRBD1 covers 12 bases. Looked up from germline, CDR1 is LGHDT and CDR2 is YNNKEL (reference sequence). CDR3 length equals 16 residues. V gave up 6 bases and J gave up 3 bases; unmatched junction bases: 8. The CDR3 loop reads CASRGQGAIREETQYF. The CDR3, as DNA: TGTGCCAGCAGGGGACAGGGGGCAATCAGGGAAGAGACCCAGTACTTC.

The V and J genes are TRBV20-1 and TRBJ1-2, with TRBD1 as a possible D gene (5 bases). CDR3 length: 11 residues. From germline, CDR1 is DFQATT and CDR2 SNEGSKA (reference sequence). V lost 8 bases and J lost 9, with 16 bases in between. CDR3 bases: TGCAGTCCCCGAGACAGACTTAGCTACACCTTC. Amino acids: CSPRDRLSYTF.